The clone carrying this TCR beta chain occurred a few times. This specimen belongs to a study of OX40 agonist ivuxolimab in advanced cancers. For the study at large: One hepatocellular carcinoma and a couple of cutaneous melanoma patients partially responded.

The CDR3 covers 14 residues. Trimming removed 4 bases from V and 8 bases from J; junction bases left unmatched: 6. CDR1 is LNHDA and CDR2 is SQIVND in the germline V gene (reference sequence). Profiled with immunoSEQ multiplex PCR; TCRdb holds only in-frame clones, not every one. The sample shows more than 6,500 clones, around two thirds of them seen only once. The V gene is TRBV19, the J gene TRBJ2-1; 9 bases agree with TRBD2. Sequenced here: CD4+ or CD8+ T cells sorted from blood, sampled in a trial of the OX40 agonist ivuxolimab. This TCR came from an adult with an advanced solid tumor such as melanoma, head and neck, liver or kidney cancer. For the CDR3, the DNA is TGTGCCAGTAGTAGCGGGAGGGCCGGGTATGAGCAGTTCTTC. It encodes CASSSGRAGYEQFF.